Listed here are 2 T cell receptor beta chains from one sample, sequenced in a study of cytomegalovirus exposure and HLA in healthy donors (dated 2017 in TCRdb). The library came from the immunoSEQ multiplex PCR assay. TCRdb carries this immuneACCESS record with in-frame sequences only. Its versions omit some clonotypes, under half of them owing to an unresolved V gene in the studies checked, with the rest unexplained. This sample is represented by about 180,000 clones; 85% of them were singletons. Approximately 15% of the sample is taken by the ten largest. Sequencing was carried out using PBMCs. These receptors were collected from a man between 18 and 35 years old in good health and CMV-seropositive.

The V call is TRBV18, the J call TRBJ2-7; weak D call: TRBD1 (8 bases). Germline assignment: CDR1 KGHSH and CDR2 LQKENI. This CDR3 region has 15 residues. The ends were cut back, 4 bases at V and 5 bases at J, with 18 bases in the middle. The chain's CDR3 is CASSLGQGGLHEQYF. The CDR3 DNA reads TGTGCCAGCTCACTAGGACAGGGAGGGCTCCACGAGCAGTACTTC.

The chain couples TRBV6-6 to TRBJ1-2, with D hard to call. The CDR3 runs to 16 residues. The V end was cut by 7 bases, the J end by 4 bases, with 22 bases between. CDR1 is MNHNY, CDR2 SVGAGI, per germline (reference sequence). The CDR3: CASTPQAGNIGYGYTF. In DNA form, the CDR3 reads TGTGCCAGCACTCCCCAGGCGGGGAACATAGGCTATGGCTACACCTTC.